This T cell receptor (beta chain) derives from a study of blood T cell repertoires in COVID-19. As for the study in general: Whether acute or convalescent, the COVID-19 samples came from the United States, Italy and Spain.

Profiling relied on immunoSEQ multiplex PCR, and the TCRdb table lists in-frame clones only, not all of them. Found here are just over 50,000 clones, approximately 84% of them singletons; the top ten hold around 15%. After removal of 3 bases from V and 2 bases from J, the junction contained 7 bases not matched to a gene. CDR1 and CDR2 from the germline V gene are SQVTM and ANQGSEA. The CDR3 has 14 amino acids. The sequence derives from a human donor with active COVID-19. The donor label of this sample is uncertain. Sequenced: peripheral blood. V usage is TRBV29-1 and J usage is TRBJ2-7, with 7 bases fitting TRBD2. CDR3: CSVEWDYNPYEQYF. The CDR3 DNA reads TGCAGCGTTGAGTGGGACTACAACCCCTACGAGCAGTACTTC.